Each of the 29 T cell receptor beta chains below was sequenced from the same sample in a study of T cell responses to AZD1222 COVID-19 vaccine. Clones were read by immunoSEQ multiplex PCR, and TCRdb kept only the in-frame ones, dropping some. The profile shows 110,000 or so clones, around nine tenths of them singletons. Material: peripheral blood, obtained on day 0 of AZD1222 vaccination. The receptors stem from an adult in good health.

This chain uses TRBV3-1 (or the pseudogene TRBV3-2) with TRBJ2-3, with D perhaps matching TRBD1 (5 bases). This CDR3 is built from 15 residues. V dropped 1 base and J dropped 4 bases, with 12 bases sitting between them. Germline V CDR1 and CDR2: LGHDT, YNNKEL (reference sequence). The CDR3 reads CASSQGRGTSDTQYF. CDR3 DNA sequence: TGTGCCAGCAGCCAAGGAAGGGGCACATCAGATACGCAGTATTTT.

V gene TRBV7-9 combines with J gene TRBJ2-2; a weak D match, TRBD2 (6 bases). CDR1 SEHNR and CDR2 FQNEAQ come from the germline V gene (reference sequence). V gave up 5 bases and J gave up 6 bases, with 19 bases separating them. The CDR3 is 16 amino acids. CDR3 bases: TGTGCCAGCAGCCTCGGGACTTTAGAAATGGCCGGGGAGCTGTTTTTT. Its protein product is CASSLGTLEMAGELFF.

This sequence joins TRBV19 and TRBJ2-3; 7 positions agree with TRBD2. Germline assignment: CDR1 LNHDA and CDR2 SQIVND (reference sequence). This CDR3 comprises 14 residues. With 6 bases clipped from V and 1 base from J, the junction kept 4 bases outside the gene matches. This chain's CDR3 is CASRTSAGTDTQYF. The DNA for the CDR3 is TGTGCCAGTAGAACTAGCGCTGGCACAGATACGCAGTATTTT.

The CDR3 DNA follows: TGTGCCAGCAAGGAAAGCGGGAGTCCCCTCAATGAGCAGTTCTTC. The encoded protein is CASKESGSPLNEQFF. The chain is built from TRBV25-1 and TRBJ2-1; 8 bases agree with TRBD2. The CDR3 length is 15 residues. Germline assignment: CDR1 MGHDK and CDR2 SYGVNS. V shed 7 bases, J shed 6 bases, and the junction held 11 bases outside the gene matches.

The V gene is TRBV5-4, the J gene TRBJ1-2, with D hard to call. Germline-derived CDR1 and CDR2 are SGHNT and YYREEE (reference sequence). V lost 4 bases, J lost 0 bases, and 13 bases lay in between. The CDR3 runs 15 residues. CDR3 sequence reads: CASSTNRETNYGYTF. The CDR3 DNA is TGTGCCAGCAGCACCAACAGAGAGACTAACTATGGCTACACCTTC. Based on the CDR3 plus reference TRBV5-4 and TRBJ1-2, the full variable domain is ETGVTQSPTHLIKTRGQQVTLRCSSQSGHNTVSWYQQALGQGPQFIFQYYREEENGRGNFPPRFSGLQFPNYSSELNVNALELDDSALYLCASSTNRETNYGYTFGSGTRLTVV.

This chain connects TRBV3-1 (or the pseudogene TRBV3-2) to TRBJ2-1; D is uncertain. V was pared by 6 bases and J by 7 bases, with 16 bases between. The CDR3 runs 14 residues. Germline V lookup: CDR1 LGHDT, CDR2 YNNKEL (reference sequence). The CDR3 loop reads CASSPRGVANEQFF. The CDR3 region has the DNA TGTGCCAGCAGTCCAAGAGGAGTAGCAAATGAGCAGTTCTTC.

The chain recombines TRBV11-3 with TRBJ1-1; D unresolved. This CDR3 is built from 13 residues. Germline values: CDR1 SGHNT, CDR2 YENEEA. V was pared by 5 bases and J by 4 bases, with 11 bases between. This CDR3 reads CASSRSGATEAFF. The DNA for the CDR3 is TGTGCCAGCAGCCGCTCGGGTGCCACTGAAGCTTTCTTT.

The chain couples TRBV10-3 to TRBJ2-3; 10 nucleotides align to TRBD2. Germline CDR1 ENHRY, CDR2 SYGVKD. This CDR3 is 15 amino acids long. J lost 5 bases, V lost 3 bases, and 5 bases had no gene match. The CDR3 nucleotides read TGTGCCATCAGTGACCCTAGCGGGAGTCGAGATACGCAGTATTTT. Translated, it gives CAISDPSGSRDTQYF.

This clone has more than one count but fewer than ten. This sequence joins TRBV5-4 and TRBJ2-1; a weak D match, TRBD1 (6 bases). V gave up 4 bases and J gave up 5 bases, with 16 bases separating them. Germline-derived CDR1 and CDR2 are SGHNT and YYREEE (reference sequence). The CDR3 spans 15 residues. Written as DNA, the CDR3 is TGTGCCAGCAGCCCCCGAGACAGGAAAAACAATGAGCAGTTCTTC. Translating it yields CASSPRDRKNNEQFF.

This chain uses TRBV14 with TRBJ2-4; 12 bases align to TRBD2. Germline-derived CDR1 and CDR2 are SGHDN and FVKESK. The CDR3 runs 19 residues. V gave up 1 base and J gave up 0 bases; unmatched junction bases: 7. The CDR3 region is CASSQVRLAGELAKNIQYF. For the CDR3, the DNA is TGTGCCAGCAGCCAAGTCAGACTAGCGGGAGAGCTAGCCAAAAACATTCAGTACTTC.

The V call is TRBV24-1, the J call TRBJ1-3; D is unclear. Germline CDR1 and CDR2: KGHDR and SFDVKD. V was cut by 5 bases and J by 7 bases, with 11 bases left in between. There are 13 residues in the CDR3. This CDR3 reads CATSGGSPNTIYF. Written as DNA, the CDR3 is TGTGCCACCAGTGGTGGAAGCCCGAACACCATATATTTT.

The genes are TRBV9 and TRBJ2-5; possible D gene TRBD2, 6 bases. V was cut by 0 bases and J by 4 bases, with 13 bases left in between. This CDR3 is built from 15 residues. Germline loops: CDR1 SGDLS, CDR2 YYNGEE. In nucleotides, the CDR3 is TGTGCCAGCAGCGTAGAATGGAGGGTTACAGAGACCCAGTACTTC. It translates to CASSVEWRVTETQYF.

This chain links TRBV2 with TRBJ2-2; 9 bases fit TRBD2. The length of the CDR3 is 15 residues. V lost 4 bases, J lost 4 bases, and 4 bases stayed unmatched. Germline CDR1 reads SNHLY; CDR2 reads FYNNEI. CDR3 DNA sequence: TGTGCCAGCAGTGGCGGGAGGGCGAGCACCGGGGAGCTGTTTTTT. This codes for CASSGGRASTGELFF.

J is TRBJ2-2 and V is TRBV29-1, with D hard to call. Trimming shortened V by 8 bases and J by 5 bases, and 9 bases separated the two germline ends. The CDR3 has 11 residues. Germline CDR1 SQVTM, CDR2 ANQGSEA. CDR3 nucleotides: TGCAGCATAGGGATGACCGGGGAGCTGTTTTTT. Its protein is CSIGMTGELFF.

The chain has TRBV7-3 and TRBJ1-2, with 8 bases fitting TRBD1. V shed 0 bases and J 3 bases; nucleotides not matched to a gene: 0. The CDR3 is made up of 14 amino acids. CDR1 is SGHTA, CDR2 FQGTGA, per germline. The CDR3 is CASSLTDRDYGYTF. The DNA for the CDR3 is TGTGCCAGCAGCTTAACGGACAGGGACTATGGCTACACCTTC.

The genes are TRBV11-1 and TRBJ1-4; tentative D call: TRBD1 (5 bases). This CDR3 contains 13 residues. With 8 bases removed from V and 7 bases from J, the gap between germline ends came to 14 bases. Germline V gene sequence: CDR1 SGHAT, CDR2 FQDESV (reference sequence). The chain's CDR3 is CASRGGSREKLFF. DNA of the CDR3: TGTGCCAGCCGCGGGGGATCTCGTGAAAAACTGTTTTTT. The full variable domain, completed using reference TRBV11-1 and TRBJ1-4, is EAEVAQSPRYKITEKSQAVAFWCDPISGHATLYWYRQILGQGPELLVQFQDESVVDDSQLPKDRFSAERLKGVDSTLKIQPAELGDSAMYLCASRGGSREKLFFGSGTQLSVL.

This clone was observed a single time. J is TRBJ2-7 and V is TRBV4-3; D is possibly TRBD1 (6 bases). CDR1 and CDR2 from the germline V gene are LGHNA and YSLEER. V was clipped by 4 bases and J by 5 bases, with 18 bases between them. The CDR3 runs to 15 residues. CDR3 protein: CASSRFRGSRNEQYF. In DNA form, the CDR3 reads TGCGCCAGCAGCCGTTTCAGGGGTAGTAGGAACGAGCAGTACTTC.

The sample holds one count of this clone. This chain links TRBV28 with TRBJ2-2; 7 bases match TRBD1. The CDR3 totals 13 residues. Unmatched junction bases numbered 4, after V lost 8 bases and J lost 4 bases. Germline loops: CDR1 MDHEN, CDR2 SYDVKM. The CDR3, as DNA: TGTGCCAGCCGGACAGGAGGCACCGGGGAGCTGTTTTTT. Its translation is CASRTGGTGELFF.

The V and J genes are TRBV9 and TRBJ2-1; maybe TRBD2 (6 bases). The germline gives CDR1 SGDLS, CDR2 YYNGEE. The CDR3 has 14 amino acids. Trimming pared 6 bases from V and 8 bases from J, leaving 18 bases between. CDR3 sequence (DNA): TGTGCCAGCACCCGAGTGGGGGGTGGGGATGAGCAGTTCTTC. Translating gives CASTRVGGGDEQFF.

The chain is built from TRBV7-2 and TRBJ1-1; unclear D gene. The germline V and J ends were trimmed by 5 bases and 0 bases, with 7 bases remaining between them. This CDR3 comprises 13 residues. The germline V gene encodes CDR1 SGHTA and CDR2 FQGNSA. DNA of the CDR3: TGTGCCAGCAGCCCCTATATGAACACTGAAGCTTTCTTT. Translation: CASSPYMNTEAFF.

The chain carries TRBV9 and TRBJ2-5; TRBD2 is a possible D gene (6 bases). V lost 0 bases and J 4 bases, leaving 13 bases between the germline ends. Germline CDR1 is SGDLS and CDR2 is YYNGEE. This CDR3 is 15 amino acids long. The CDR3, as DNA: TGTGCCAGCAGCGTAGTGAGTGGAGGGGCAGAGACCCAGTACTTC. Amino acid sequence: CASSVVSGGAETQYF. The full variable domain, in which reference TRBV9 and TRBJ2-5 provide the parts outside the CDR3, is DSGVTQTPKHLITATGQRVTLRCSPRSGDLSVYWYQQSLDQGLQFLIQYYNGEERAKGNILERFSAQQFPDLHSELNLSSLELGDSALYFCASSVVSGGAETQYFGPGTRLLVL.

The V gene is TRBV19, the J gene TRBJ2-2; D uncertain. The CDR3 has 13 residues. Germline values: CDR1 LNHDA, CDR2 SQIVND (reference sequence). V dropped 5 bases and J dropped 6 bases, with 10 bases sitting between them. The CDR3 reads CASSVQVAGELFF. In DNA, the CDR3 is TGTGCCAGTAGTGTCCAGGTTGCCGGGGAGCTGTTTTTT.

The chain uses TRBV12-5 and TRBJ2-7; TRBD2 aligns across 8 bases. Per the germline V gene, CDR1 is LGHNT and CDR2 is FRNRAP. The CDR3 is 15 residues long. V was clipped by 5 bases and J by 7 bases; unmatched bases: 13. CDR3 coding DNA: TGTGCTAGTGGTCGGTCACTAGCGGCGATCGGGGAGCAGTACTTC. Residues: CASGRSLAAIGEQYF.

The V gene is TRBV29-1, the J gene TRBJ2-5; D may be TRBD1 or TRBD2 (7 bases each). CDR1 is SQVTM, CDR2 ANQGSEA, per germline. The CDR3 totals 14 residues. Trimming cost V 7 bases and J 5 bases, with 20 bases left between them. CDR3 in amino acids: CSASGGGKGETQYF. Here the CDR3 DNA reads TGCAGCGCTTCAGGGGGGGGTAAGGGGGAGACCCAGTACTTC.

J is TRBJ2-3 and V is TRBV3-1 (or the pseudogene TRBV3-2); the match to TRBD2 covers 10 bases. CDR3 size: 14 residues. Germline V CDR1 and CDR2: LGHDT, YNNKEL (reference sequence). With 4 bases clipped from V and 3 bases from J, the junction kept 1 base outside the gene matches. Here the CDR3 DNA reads TGTGCCAGCAGCCTGACTAGCGGGACAGATACGCAGTATTTT. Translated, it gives CASSLTSGTDTQYF.

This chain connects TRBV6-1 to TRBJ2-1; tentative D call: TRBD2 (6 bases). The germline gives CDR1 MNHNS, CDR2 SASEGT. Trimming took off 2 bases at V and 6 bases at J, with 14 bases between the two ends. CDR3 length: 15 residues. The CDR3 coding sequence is TGTGCCAGCAGTGAACTAGCGCTAAGGGGCAATGAGCAGTTCTTC. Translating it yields CASSELALRGNEQFF.

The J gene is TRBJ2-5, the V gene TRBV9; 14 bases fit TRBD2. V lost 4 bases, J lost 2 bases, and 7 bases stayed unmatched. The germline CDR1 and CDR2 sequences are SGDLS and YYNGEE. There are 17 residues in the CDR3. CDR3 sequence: CASSPGLAGVKQETQYF. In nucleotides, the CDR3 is TGTGCCAGCAGCCCGGGACTAGCGGGAGTAAAGCAAGAGACCCAGTACTTC.

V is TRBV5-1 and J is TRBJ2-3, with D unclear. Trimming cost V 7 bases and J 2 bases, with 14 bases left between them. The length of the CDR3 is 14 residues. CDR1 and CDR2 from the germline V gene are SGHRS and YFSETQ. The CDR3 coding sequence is TGCGCCAGCCAAGCATCCCACCCCACAGATACGCAGTATTTT. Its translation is CASQASHPTDTQYF.

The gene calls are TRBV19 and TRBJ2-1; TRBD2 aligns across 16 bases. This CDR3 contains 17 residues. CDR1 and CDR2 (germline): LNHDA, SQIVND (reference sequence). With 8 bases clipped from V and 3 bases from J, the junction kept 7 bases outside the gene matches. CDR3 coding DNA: TGTGCCAGTCAGGGGGGGACTAGCGGGAGGGACTACAATGAGCAGTTCTTC. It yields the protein CASQGGTSGRDYNEQFF.